These 6 T cell receptor beta chains originate from one sample sequenced in a study of T cell clonotyping in hematopoietic cell transplantation. TCRdb's table, derived via immunoSEQ multiplex PCR, lists solely in-frame clones and lacks some. The sample lists 7,900 or so clones, 70% to 90% occurring once. The sample in question was PBMCs, obtained 30 days after allogeneic stem cell transplant. The receptors derive from a female patient aged 50-60 years who had an allogeneic stem cell transplant from an unrelated donor, so the T cells may come from the graft donor. Some clones in this sample may be carry-over from other donors' samples.

This clone came up a few times. This chain links TRBV29-1 with TRBJ1-3, with D hard to call. Germline CDR1 SQVTM, CDR2 ANQGSEA. V lost 6 bases and J lost 15, with 21 bases in between. This CDR3 comprises 12 residues. The CDR3 here is CSVKYDSAVAYF. The CDR3 DNA is TGCAGCGTGAAGTACGACTCAGCGGTTGCATATTTT.

The CDR3 sequence: CASRICYSNQPQHF. The CDR3 coding sequence is TGCGCCAGCAGGATTTGCTATAGCAATCAGCCCCAGCATTTT. This chain connects TRBV10-1 to TRBJ1-5; D remains ambiguous. The CDR3 is 14 residues long. The germline V gene encodes CDR1 WNHNN and CDR2 SYGVQD (reference sequence). Trimming pared 6 bases from V and 0 bases from J, leaving 9 bases between.

The chain employs TRBV4-1 and TRBJ2-2; 8 bases agree with TRBD1. CDR3 size: 18 residues. V shed 4 bases and J 4 bases; nucleotides not matched to a gene: 14. Germline CDR1 MGHRA, CDR2 YSYEKL. As DNA, the CDR3 is TGCGCCAGCAGCCTTTTAGGGACAGGAATTTTGGGCACCGGGGAGCTGTTTTTT. It is translated as CASSLLGTGILGTGELFF.

The CDR3 sequence is CASSHGNGAEAFF. The CDR3 region has the DNA TGTGCCAGCAGCCACGGGAACGGCGCTGAAGCTTTCTTT. The J gene is TRBJ1-1, the V gene TRBV7-8; unclear D gene. The CDR3 totals 13 residues. Germline V gives CDR1 SGHVS, CDR2 FQNEAQ. V lost 5 bases, J lost 6 bases, and 13 bases lay in between.

The chain's CDR3 is CASSLYGTANYGYTF. For the CDR3, the DNA is TGTGCCAGCAGCCTCTATGGGACAGCTAACTATGGCTACACCTTC. V is TRBV7-2 and J is TRBJ1-2, with 7 bases aligning to TRBD1. Germline V gives CDR1 SGHTA, CDR2 FQGNSA. Unmatched junction bases numbered 6, after V lost 5 bases and J lost 0 bases. The CDR3 is made up of 15 amino acids.

This clone was seen only once. The chain joins TRBV9 to TRBJ1-6, with TRBD1 as a possible D gene (5 bases). Trimming stripped 4 bases from V and 5 bases from J, with 7 bases between. This CDR3 region has 13 residues. From germline, CDR1 is SGDLS and CDR2 YYNGEE. The CDR3 reads CASSPGDNSPLHF. The CDR3 bases are TGTGCCAGCAGCCCGGGGGATAATTCACCCCTCCACTTT.